This is a list of T cell receptor beta chains from one sample in a study of blood T cell repertoires in COVID-19. TCRdb's table, derived via immunoSEQ multiplex PCR, lists solely in-frame clones and lacks some. Altogether some 200,000 clones are present, roughly four fifths being singletons, with the ten largest covering about 3%. The material sequenced was peripheral blood. These TCRs come from a young woman who had recovered from COVID-19. The CDR3 runs from the conserved cysteine through the conserved F or W. Each record gives: J gene, V gene, clone size, D gene, CDR3 protein, CDR3 DNA. D genes are given only for firm matches. Clone size is stated in some rows and not others, as once, few, many or a class when expanded.

TRBJ1-4 TRBV5-6 NA NA CASSPRFLGEKLFF TGTGCCAGCAGCCCCAGGTTTCTCGGTGAAAAACTGTTTTTT
TRBJ2-2 TRBV27 NA TRBD1 CASSLTGTGDGELFF TGTGCCAGCAGTTTGACCGGGACAGGGGACGGGGAGCTGTTTTTT
TRBJ2-5 TRBV24-1 once NA CATSDTRQGGETQYF TGTGCCACCAGTGATACCAGACAGGGAGGAGAGACCCAGTACTTC
TRBJ2-3 TRBV6-5 NA NA CASRSTSRDTDTQYF TGTGCCAGCAGGTCCACTAGCCGAGACACAGATACGCAGTATTTT
TRBJ1-5 TRBV6-5 NA TRBD1 CASSPTGRYQPQHF TGTGCCAGCAGCCCGACAGGGAGGTATCAGCCCCAGCATTTT
TRBJ1-1 TRBV5-4 NA NA CASTAGGGATEAFF TGTGCCAGCACCGCGGGAGGAGGGGCCACTGAAGCTTTCTTT
TRBJ1-2 TRBV2 NA NA CASSEFGYGYTF TGTGCCAGCAGTGAGTTCGGCTATGGCTACACCTTC
TRBJ2-7 TRBV5-1 NA NA CASSLGLGGTYEQYF TGCGCCAGCAGCTTGGGACTAGGAGGAACCTACGAGCAGTACTTC
TRBJ2-1 TRBV4-2 NA TRBD2 CASSQDPSGRRENEQFF TGTGCCAGCAGCCAAGACCCTAGCGGGAGAAGAGAAAATGAGCAGTTCTTC
TRBJ1-1 TRBV2 NA NA CASSEAQGMNTEAFF TGTGCCAGCAGTGAAGCCCAGGGCATGAACACTGAAGCTTTCTTT
TRBJ2-7 TRBV11-2 NA NA CASTSEETYEQYF TGTGCCAGCACCTCCGAGGAAACCTACGAGCAGTACTTC
TRBJ2-7 TRBV7-3 NA TRBD1 CASNIQDRDSNYEQYF TGTGCCAGCAATATCCAGGACCGGGACAGCAACTACGAGCAGTACTTC
TRBJ1-4 TRBV7-2 NA NA CASSLYSTTNEKLFF TGTGCCAGCAGCTTATACTCGACAACTAATGAAAAACTGTTTTTT
TRBJ1-1 TRBV12-3/TRBV12-4 NA NA CASKKGPTEAFF TGTGCCAGTAAAAAGGGGCCCACTGAAGCTTTCTTT
TRBJ2-7 TRBV11-1 NA NA CASSLSGKGYEQYF TGTGCCAGCAGCTTATCAGGAAAAGGTTACGAGCAGTACTTC
TRBJ2-7 TRBV18 NA NA CASQMLPGSSYEQYF TGTGCCAGCCAGATGCTTCCTGGCAGCTCCTACGAGCAGTACTTC
TRBJ2-2 TRBV7-3 NA TRBD2 CASSYGTSGPGELFF TGTGCCAGCAGCTACGGGACTAGCGGGCCCGGGGAGCTGTTTTTT
TRBJ2-7 TRBV5-4 NA TRBD2 CASSPSGGPSYEQYF TGTGCCAGCAGCCCTAGCGGGGGACCTTCCTACGAGCAGTACTTC
TRBJ2-7 TRBV24-1 NA NA CATKGVKHEQYF TGTGCCACCAAAGGAGTTAAGCATGAGCAGTACTTC
TRBJ1-1 TRBV28 NA NA CAMTGPNTEAFF TGTGCTATGACAGGACCTAACACTGAAGCTTTCTTT
TRBJ2-7 TRBV9 NA TRBD1 CASSEGQGAVLGEQYF TGTGCCAGCAGCGAAGGACAGGGGGCCGTCCTGGGGGAGCAGTACTTC
TRBJ1-2 TRBV28 once TRBD1 CASSFRGPRSYTF TGTGCCAGCAGTTTTAGGGGGCCCCGATCCTACACCTTC
TRBJ1-1 TRBV28 NA NA CASRPSGRGNTEAFF TGTGCCAGTCGCCCATCAGGGAGGGGGAATACTGAAGCTTTCTTT
TRBJ2-1 TRBV25-1 NA TRBD2 CASGLAGGYNEQFF TGTGCCAGCGGACTAGCGGGAGGCTACAATGAGCAGTTCTTC
TRBJ2-2 TRBV29-1 NA TRBD2 CSVNSRGDTGELFF TGCAGCGTTAATTCACGGGGGGACACCGGGGAGCTGTTTTTT
TRBJ2-2 TRBV6-2/TRBV6-3 NA NA CASSIDSANTGELFF TGTGCCAGCAGCATCGACAGCGCGAACACCGGGGAGCTGTTTTTT
TRBJ2-1 TRBV28 NA TRBD1 CASSLLGTVGYNEQFF TGTGCCAGCAGTTTATTAGGGACAGTGGGGTACAATGAGCAGTTCTTC
TRBJ2-7 TRBV6-5 NA TRBD1 CASSKQQGYKQYF TGTGCCAGCAGTAAACAACAGGGGTATAAGCAGTACTTC
TRBJ2-7 TRBV6-2/TRBV6-3 NA NA CASSYAIIREQYF TGTGCCAGCAGTTACGCTATAATCAGGGAGCAGTACTTC